Each of the 5 T cell receptor beta chains below was sequenced from the same sample in a study of OX40 agonist ivuxolimab in advanced cancers. The library relied on the immunoSEQ multiplex PCR assay. As stored in TCRdb, this immuneACCESS dataset retains in-frame rearrangements with V and J assigned. A fraction of the clones does not appear; measured against another copy, unresolved V genes explain less than half of the discrepancy, and the remainder lacks a known reason. The table for this sample lists tens of thousands of clones; about nine tenths of them were counted only once. Jointly, the top ten make up roughly 0.5% of the sample. The material sequenced was CD4+ or CD8+ T cells sorted from blood, taken in a trial of the OX40 agonist ivuxolimab. These receptors were obtained from an adult with an advanced solid tumor such as melanoma, head and neck, liver or kidney cancer.

The rearrangement links TRBV9 to TRBJ1-1; 7 nucleotides match TRBD1. This CDR3 has 14 residues. J was trimmed by 0 bases and V by 4 bases; bases with no gene match: 3. In germline, CDR1 is SGDLS, CDR2 YYNGEE. The DNA of the CDR3 is TGTGCCAGCAGCTCGGGACAGCTGAACACTGAAGCTTTCTTT. Amino acids: CASSSGQLNTEAFF. Full variable domain (missing parts from reference TRBV9 and TRBJ1-1): DSGVTQTPKHLITATGQRVTLRCSPRSGDLSVYWYQQSLDQGLQFLIQYYNGEERAKGNILERFSAQQFPDLHSELNLSSLELGDSALYFCASSSGQLNTEAFFGQGTRLTVV.

The chain links TRBV5-6 to TRBJ2-7; the match to TRBD2 covers 8 bases. The junction had 7 bases not matched to a gene; V was cut back by 4 bases and J by 1 base. Germline V lookup: CDR1 SGHDT, CDR2 YYEEEE. This CDR3 is 15 amino acids long. The CDR3, as DNA: TGTGCCAGCAGCCTCGGGCCTAGCGGGTCCTACGAGCAGTACTTC. This translates into CASSLGPSGSYEQYF. The full variable domain, in which reference TRBV5-6 and TRBJ2-7 provide the parts outside the CDR3, is DAGVTQSPTHLIKTRGQQVTLRCSPKSGHDTVSWYQQALGQGPQFIFQYYEEEERQRGNFPDRFSGHQFPNYSSELNVNALLLGDSALYLCASSLGPSGSYEQYFGPGTRLTVT.

V usage is TRBV9 and J usage is TRBJ2-1; D ambiguous. The ends were cut back, 3 bases at V and 9 bases at J, with 13 bases in the middle. The V gene's germline CDR1 is SGDLS and CDR2 YYNGEE. The CDR3 loop spans 13 amino acids. CDR3 DNA sequence: TGTGCCAGCAGCGACAAGATCCGCGGTGAGCAGTTCTTC. Its protein product is CASSDKIRGEQFF.

The chain joins TRBV5-4 to TRBJ1-1; D possibly corresponds to TRBD1 (6 bases). The ends were cut back, 2 bases at V and 1 base at J, with 9 bases in the middle. The CDR3 is 14 amino acids. Germline V gene sequence: CDR1 SGHNT, CDR2 YYREEE (reference sequence). Here the CDR3 DNA reads TGTGCCAGCAGCTTCGGGGGCGCGAACACTGAAGCTTTCTTT. Translating it yields CASSFGGANTEAFF.

The rearrangement joins TRBV19 to TRBJ2-5, with 8 bases lining up with TRBD2. The CDR3 contains 14 residues. Per the germline V gene, CDR1 is LNHDA and CDR2 is SQIVND (reference sequence). The ends lost 4 bases at V and 3 bases at J; junction bases unmatched: 4. The CDR3 is CASSSGRIEETQYF. CDR3 DNA: TGTGCCAGTAGTAGCGGGAGGATTGAAGAGACCCAGTACTTC.